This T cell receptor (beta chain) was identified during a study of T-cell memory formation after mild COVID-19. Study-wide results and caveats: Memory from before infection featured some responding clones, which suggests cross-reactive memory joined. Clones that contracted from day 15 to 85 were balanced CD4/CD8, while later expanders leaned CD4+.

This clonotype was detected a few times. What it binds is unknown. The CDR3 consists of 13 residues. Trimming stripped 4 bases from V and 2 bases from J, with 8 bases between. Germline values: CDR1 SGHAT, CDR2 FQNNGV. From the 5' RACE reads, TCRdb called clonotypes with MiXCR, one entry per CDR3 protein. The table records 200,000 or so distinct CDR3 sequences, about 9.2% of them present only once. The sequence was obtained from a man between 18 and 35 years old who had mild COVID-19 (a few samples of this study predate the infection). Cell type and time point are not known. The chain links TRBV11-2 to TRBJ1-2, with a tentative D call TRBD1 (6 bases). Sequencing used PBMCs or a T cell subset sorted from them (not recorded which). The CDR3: CASSWRGNYGYTF. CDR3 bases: TGTGCCAGCAGCTGGAGGGGGAACTATGGCTACACCTTC. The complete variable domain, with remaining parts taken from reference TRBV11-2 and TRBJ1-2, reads EAGVAQSPRYKIIEKRQSVAFWCNPISGHATLYWYQQILGQGPKLLIQFQNNGVVDDSQLPKDRFSAERLKGVDSTLKIQPAKLEDSAVYLCASSWRGNYGYTFGSGTRLTVV.